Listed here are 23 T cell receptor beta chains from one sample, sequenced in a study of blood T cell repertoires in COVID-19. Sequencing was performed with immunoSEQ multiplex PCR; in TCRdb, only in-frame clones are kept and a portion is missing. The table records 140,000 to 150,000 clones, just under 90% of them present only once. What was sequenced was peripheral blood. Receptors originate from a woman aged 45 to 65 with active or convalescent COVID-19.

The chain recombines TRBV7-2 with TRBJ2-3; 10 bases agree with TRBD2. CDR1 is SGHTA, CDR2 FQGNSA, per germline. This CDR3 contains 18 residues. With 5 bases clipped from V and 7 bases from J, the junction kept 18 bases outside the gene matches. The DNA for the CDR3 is TGTGCCAGCAGCCGCTCGGTGATGCTAGCGGGGGTCAGGCATACGCAGTATTTT. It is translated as CASSRSVMLAGVRHTQYF.

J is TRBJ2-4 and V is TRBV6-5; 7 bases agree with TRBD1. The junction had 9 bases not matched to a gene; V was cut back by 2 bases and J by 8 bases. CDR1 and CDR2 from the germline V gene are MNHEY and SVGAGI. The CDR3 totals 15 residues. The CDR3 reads CASSYPLGQVHIQYF. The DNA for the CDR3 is TGTGCCAGCAGTTACCCCCTCGGACAGGTCCACATTCAGTACTTC.

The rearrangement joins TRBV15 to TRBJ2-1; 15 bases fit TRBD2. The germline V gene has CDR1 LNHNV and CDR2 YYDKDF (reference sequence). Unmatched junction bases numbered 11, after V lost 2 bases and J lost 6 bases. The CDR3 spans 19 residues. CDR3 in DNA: TGTGCCACCAGCAGACCCGCGGGACTAGCGGGAGGCCGCAGCAATGAGCAGTTCTTC. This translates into CATSRPAGLAGGRSNEQFF.

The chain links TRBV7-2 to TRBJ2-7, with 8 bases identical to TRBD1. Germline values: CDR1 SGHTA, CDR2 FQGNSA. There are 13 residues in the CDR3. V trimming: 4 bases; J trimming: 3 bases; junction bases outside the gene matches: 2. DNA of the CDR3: TGTGCCAGCAGCTCAGGGGGCGTCTACGAGCAGTACTTC. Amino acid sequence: CASSSGGVYEQYF. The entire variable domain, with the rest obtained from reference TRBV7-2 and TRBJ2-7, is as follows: GAGVSQSPSNKVTEKGKDVELRCDPISGHTALYWYRQSLGQGLEFLIYFQGNSAPDKSGLPSDRFSAERTGGSVSTLTIQRTQQEDSAVYLCASSSGGVYEQYFGPGTRLTVT.

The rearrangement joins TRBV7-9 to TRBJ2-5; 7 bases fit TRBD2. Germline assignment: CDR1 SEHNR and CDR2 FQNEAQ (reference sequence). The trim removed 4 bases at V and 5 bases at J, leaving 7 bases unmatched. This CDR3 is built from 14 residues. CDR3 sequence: CASSSGLSGETQYF. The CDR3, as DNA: TGTGCCAGCAGCTCGGGACTATCGGGGGAGACCCAGTACTTC.

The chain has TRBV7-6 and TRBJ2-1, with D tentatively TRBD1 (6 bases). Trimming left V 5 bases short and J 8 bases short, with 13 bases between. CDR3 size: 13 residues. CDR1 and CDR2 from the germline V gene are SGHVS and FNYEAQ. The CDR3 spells CASSPPGADEQFF. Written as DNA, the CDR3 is TGTGCCAGCAGCCCCCCAGGGGCGGATGAGCAGTTCTTC. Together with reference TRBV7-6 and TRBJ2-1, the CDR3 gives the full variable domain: GAGVSQSPRYKVTKRGQDVALRCDPISGHVSLYWYRQALGQGPEFLTYFNYEAQQDKSGLPNDRFSAERPEGSISTLTIQRTEQRDSAMYRCASSPPGADEQFFGPGTRLTVL.

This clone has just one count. For the CDR3, the DNA is TGCGCCAGCAGTGACGGACTAGCGGGGGTTCAAGAGACCCAGTACTTC. Encoded protein: CASSDGLAGVQETQYF. The chain uses TRBV10-2 and TRBJ2-5; TRBD2 matches 13 bases. V lost 3 bases to trimming and J lost 2 bases; unmatched junction nucleotides: 3. The germline CDR1 and CDR2 sequences are WSHSY and SAAADI. The CDR3 is 16 residues long.

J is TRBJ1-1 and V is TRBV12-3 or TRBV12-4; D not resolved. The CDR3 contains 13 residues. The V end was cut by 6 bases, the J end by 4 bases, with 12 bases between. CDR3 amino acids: CASSLETGTEAFF. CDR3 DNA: TGTGCCAGCAGCCTCGAGACGGGCACTGAAGCTTTCTTT.

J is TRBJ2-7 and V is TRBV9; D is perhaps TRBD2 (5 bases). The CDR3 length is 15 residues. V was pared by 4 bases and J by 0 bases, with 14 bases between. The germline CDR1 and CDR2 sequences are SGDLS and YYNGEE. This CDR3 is CASSPTVGSSYEQYF. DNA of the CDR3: TGTGCCAGCAGCCCGACGGTGGGGAGCTCCTACGAGCAGTACTTC.

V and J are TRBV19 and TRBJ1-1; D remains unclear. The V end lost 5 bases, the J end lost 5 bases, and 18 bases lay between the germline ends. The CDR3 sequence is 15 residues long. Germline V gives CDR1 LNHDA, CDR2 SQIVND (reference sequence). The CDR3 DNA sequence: TGTGCCAGTAGTGCCCTTCATAGTGTGAGGACTGAAGCTTTCTTT. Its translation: CASSALHSVRTEAFF.

CDR3 sequence (DNA): TGTGCCAGCAGTTTAGCGGCAGGGGCCGGCTACACCTTC. Translation: CASSLAAGAGYTF. The chain uses TRBV27 and TRBJ1-2; possible D gene TRBD1, 6 bases. The CDR3 has 13 amino acids. Deletions cut 2 bases from V and 8 bases from J, with 12 bases between. CDR1 is MNHEY, CDR2 SMNVEV, per germline (reference sequence).

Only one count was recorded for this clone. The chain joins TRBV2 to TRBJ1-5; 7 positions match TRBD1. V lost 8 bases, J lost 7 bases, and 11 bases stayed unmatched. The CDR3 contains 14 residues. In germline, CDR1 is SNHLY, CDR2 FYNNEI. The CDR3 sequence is CASGGTADGQPQHF. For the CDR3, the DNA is TGTGCCAGCGGAGGGACAGCGGACGGACAGCCCCAGCATTTT.

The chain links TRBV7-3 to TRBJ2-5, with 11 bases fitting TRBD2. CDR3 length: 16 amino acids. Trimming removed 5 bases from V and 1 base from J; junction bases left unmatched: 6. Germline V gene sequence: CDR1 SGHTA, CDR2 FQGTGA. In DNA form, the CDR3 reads TGTGCCAGCAGCCCGATAGCGGGGGGGACCCAAGAGACCCAGTACTTC. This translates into CASSPIAGGTQETQYF.

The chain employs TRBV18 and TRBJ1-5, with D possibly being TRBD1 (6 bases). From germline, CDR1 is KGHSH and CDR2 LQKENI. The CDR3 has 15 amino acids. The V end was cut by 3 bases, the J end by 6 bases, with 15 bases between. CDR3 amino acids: CASSPGQGLFQPQHF. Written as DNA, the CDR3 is TGTGCCAGCTCACCGGGGCAGGGGTTATTTCAGCCCCAGCATTTT.

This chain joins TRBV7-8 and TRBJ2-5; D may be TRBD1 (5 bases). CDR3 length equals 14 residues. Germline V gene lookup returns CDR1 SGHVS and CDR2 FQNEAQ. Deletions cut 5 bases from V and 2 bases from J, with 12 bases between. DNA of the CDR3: TGTGCCAGCAGCCCCCAAAGGGGTCAAGAGACCCAGTACTTC. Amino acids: CASSPQRGQETQYF.

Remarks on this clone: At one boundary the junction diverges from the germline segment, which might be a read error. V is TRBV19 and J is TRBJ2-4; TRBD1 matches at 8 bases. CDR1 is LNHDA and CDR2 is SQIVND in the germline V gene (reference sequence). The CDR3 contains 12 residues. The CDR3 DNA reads TGTGCCAGTAGTACCCGACAGGGGAGTTTTGGCTTC. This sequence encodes CASSTRQGSFGF.

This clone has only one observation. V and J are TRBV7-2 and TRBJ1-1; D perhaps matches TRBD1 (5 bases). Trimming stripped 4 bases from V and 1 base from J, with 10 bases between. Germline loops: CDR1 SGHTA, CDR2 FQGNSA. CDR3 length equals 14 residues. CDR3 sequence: CASSSQTGNTEAFF. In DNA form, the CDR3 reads TGTGCCAGCAGCTCCCAAACAGGGAACACTGAAGCTTTCTTT.

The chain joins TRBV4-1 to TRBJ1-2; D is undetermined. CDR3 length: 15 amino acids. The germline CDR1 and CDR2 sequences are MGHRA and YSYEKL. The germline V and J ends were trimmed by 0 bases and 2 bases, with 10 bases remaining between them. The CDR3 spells CASSQENLRNYGYTF. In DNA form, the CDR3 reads TGCGCCAGCAGCCAAGAGAACTTGAGGAACTATGGCTACACCTTC.

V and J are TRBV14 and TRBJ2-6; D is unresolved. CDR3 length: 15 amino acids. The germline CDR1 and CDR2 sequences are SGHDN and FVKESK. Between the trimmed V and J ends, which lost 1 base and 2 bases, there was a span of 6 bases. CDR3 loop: CASSQGSAGANVLTF. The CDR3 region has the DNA TGTGCCAGCAGCCAAGGGTCAGCTGGGGCCAACGTCCTGACTTTC.

The CDR3 coding sequence is TGTGCCAGCAGTGTGACCAACAGGGGGCGGACTGAAGCTTTCTTT. Translated, it gives CASSVTNRGRTEAFF. This rearrangement joins TRBV2 to TRBJ1-1; 9 bases line up with TRBD1. This CDR3 spans 15 amino acids. Germline V gives CDR1 SNHLY, CDR2 FYNNEI. V was pared by 4 bases and J by 5 bases, with 8 bases of the junction left unmatched.

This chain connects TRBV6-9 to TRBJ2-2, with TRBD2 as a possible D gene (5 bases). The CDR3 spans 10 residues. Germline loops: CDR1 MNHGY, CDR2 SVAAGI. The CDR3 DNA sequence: TGTGGAGGGCACACCGGGGAGCTGTTTTTT. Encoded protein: CGGHTGELFF.

The CDR3 DNA follows: TGTGCCAGCAGCTTAGGTGGCATTTCCTACGAGCAGTACTTC. Translated, it gives CASSLGGISYEQYF. The chain joins TRBV7-9 to TRBJ2-7; D is uncertain. The germline gives CDR1 SEHNR, CDR2 FQNEAQ (reference sequence). This CDR3 contains 14 residues. V dropped 1 base and J dropped 1 base, with 8 bases sitting between them. Variable domain in full (rest from reference TRBV7-9 and TRBJ2-7): DTGVSQNPRHKITKRGQNVTFRCDPISEHNRLYWYRQTLGQGPEFLTYFQNEAQLEKSRLLSDRFSAERPKGSFSTLEIQRTEQGDSAMYLCASSLGGISYEQYFGPGTRLTVT.

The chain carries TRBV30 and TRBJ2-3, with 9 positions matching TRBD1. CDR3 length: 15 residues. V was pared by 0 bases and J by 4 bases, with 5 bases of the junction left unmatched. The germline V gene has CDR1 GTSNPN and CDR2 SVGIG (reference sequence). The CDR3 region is CAWSVNRGRSDTQYF. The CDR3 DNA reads TGTGCCTGGAGTGTTAACAGGGGGCGGTCAGATACGCAGTATTTT.